The entry below describes one T cell receptor beta chain. This sample was taken from a study of control samples from healthy donors and cancer patients. CDR1 is SEHNR and CDR2 is FQNEAQ in the germline V gene (reference sequence). The CDR3 is 16 amino acids. Trimming took 5 bases from V and 2 from J, leaving 16 bases between them. The data were produced by immunoSEQ multiplex PCR, yet TCRdb's version contains in-frame clones alone and is incomplete. Altogether 95,000 to 150,000 clones are present, approximately 87% being singletons, with the ten largest covering roughly 3%. The chain uses TRBV7-9 and TRBJ1-3; possible D gene TRBD1, 5 bases. The sequence was collected from a man aged 60 to 75 in good health. Sequenced input: blood. This CDR3 is CASSVKGDRAGNTIYF. CDR3 in DNA: TGTGCCAGCAGCGTTAAAGGGGATAGGGCTGGAAACACCATATATTTT.